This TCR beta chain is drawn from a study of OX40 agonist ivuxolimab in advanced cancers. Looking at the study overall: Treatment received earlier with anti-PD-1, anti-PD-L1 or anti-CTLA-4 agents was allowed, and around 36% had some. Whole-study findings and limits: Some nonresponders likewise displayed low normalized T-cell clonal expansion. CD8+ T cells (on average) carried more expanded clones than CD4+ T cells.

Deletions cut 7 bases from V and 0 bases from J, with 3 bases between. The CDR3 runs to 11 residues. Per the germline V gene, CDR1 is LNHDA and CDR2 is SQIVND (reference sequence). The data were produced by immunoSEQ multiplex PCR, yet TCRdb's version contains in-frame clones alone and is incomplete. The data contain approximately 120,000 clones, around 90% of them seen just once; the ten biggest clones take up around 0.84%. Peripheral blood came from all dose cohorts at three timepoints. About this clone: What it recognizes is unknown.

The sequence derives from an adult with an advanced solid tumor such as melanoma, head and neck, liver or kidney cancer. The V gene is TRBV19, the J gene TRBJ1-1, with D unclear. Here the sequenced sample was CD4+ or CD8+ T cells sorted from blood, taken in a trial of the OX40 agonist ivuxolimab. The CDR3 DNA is TGTGCCAGTAAGATGAACACTGAAGCTTTCTTT. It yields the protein CASKMNTEAFF.